These T cell receptor beta chains were read from a single sample in a study of identical twins. TCRdb used MiXCR to reprocess the 5' RACE reads, holding one entry per CDR3 protein. Of a few hundred thousand distinct CDR3 sequences listed, over 11% are singletons. These data were also reused for a study on yellow fever vaccine responses in identical twins.

Sequenced material: CD4+ T cells sorted from blood. The source is a woman between 18 and 29 years old in good health. The CDR3 runs from the conserved cysteine through the conserved F or W. D genes are given only for firm matches. Clone size is given for some rows only: seen once, a few or many times, or a class if the clone is expanded.

j_gene | v_gene | abundance | d_gene | CDR3nt | CDR3aa
TRBJ2-7 | TRBV7-2 | many | - | TGTGCCAGCAGCTTCGACTCGAGCTCCTACGAGCAGTACTTC | CASSFDSSSYEQYF
TRBJ1-5 | TRBV5-6 | few | - | TGTGCCAGCAGCGCTTCAGGGGTCAATCAGCCCCAGCATTTT | CASSASGVNQPQHF
TRBJ2-1 | TRBV10-3 | - | TRBD2 | TGTGCCATCGGGGGGGGTGGCAATGAGCAGTTCTTC | CAIGGGGNEQFF
TRBJ1-1 | TRBV19 | few | - | TGTGCCAGTCGAAAACCCAGGAACACTGAAGCTTTCTTT | CASRKPRNTEAFF
TRBJ2-1 | TRBV6-5 | few | TRBD1 | TGTGCCAGCAGTTACCCTAGACAGGGACACAATGAGCAGTTCTTC | CASSYPRQGHNEQFF
TRBJ2-2 | TRBV10-3 | - | - | TGTGCCATCACAGCATTGGTGGGCACCGGGGAGCTGTTTTTT | CAITALVGTGELFF
TRBJ2-7 | TRBV12-3/TRBV12-4 | many | - | TGTGCCAGCAGTTTACTGGTGGGCGGAACCCGGGCGAGGGAGCAGTACTTC | CASSLLVGGTRAREQYF
TRBJ2-1 | TRBV5-1 | few | TRBD1 | TGCGCCAGCAGCTTGAGCGGGACAGGGCGAACAAATGAGCAGTTCTTC | CASSLSGTGRTNEQFF
TRBJ1-4 | TRBV7-2 | - | - | TGTGCCAGCAGCTTGACAGGTTTGGGAGATGAAAAACTGTTTTTT | CASSLTGLGDEKLFF
TRBJ2-7 | TRBV9 | - | - | TGTGCCAGCAGCGTTTCACAGGGCGACTACTACGAGCAGTACTTC | CASSVSQGDYYEQYF
TRBJ1-5 | TRBV4-3 | - | - | TGCGCCAGCAGCCAAGCATTGGATCAGCCCCAGCATTTT | CASSQALDQPQHF
TRBJ2-5 | TRBV20-1 | - | - | TGCAGTGCTAGACTAGTAAGCCAAGAGACCCAGTACTTC | CSARLVSQETQYF
TRBJ2-6 | TRBV28 | few | - | TGTGCCAGCAGTTTACAGGCGATCTCTGGGGCCAACGTCCTGACTTTC | CASSLQAISGANVLTF
TRBJ2-3 | TRBV11-2 | - | - | TGTGCCAGCAGCTTAGTTGGTGGGAGAAAGGCGGCGGAAGATACGCAGTATTTT | CASSLVGGRKAAEDTQYF
TRBJ2-1 | TRBV3-1 | - | TRBD1 | TGTGCCAGCAGCCAAGTAGGGCAGGGGGTCCGCAATGAGCAGTTCTTC | CASSQVGQGVRNEQFF
TRBJ2-3 | TRBV20-1 | - | - | TGCAGTGCTATCACGGGAGAATTTACGCAGTATTTT | CSAITGEFTQYF
TRBJ2-1 | TRBV11-2 | - | - | TGTGCCAGCAGCTCCCGGGACTCGACCTACAATGAGCAGTTCTTC | CASSSRDSTYNEQFF
TRBJ2-3 | TRBV20-1 | - | TRBD1 | TGCAGTGCTAGGACAGGGTCCAGCACAGATACGCAGTATTTT | CSARTGSSTDTQYF
TRBJ1-6 | TRBV5-1 | - | TRBD1 | TGCGCCAGCAGCTTGAAAGACAGGGGGCACTCACCCCTCCACTTT | CASSLKDRGHSPLHF
TRBJ2-2 | TRBV28 | few | TRBD2 | TGTGCCAGCAGTTTCGCCCGACTAGCCACCGGGGAGCTGTTTTTT | CASSFARLATGELFF
TRBJ2-1 | TRBV7-2 | - | TRBD2 | TGTGCCAGCAGCCGTTTGACTAGCGGGTGGCATGAGCAGTTCTTC | CASSRLTSGWHEQFF
TRBJ2-4 | TRBV12-3/TRBV12-4 | once | TRBD2 | TGTGCCAGCTGCCCCAGGGGGGGACTAGCGTCCAAAAACATTCAGTACTTC | CASCPRGGLASKNIQYF
TRBJ2-7 | TRBV20-1 | many | TRBD2 | TGCAGTGCTAGATCCGGACTAGCGGGGGCAACGGACCACGAGCAGTACTTC | CSARSGLAGATDHEQYF
TRBJ2-1 | TRBV12-3/TRBV12-4 | few | - | TGTGCCAGCAGGGGGAACAGTCCCACTGAGCAGTTCTTC | CASRGNSPTEQFF
TRBJ1-5 | TRBV11-1 | many | - | TGTGCCAGCAGCTTAGATGGCGATAATCGATCCCAGCATTTT | CASSLDGDNRSQHF
TRBJ2-2 | TRBV12-3/TRBV12-4 | - | - | TGTGCCAGCAGTCGCTCCCCTCGACTGAACACCGGGGAGCTGTTTTTT | CASSRSPRLNTGELFF
TRBJ1-2 | TRBV28 | few | - | TGTGCCAGCAAACTGACAGGCAACTATGGCTACACCTTC | CASKLTGNYGYTF
TRBJ1-1 | TRBV6-5 | few | - | TGTGCCAGCAGAGACAGAGAGACTGAAGCTTTCTTT | CASRDRETEAFF
TRBJ1-6 | TRBV27 | - | - | TGTGCCAGCAGTTTGGCCACACAGGTTTATAATTCACCCCTCCACTTT | CASSLATQVYNSPLHF
TRBJ1-5 | TRBV5-1 | - | - | TGCGCCAGCAGCTTCACCGGGCTAGGACAGCCCCAGCATTTT | CASSFTGLGQPQHF
TRBJ2-3 | TRBV2 | - | - | TGTGCCAGCAGTCCTTACAGCATCAGCACAGATACGCAGTATTTT | CASSPYSISTDTQYF
TRBJ2-3 | TRBV20-1 | - | - | TGCAGTGCTGCGACGAGGGCGGAAGATACGCAGTATTTT | CSAATRAEDTQYF
TRBJ2-5 | TRBV4-1 | few | TRBD2 | TGCGCCAGCAGCCATGAAATGACTAGCCGTCTGATCCGGACCGGGGAGACCCAGTACTTC | CASSHEMTSRLIRTGETQYF
TRBJ1-4 | TRBV15 | - | - | TGTGCCACCTCTAAGGCATATAATGAAAAACTGTTTTTT | CATSKAYNEKLFF
TRBJ2-2 | TRBV29-1 | few | - | TGCAGCGTTGTCGGCGAACTGTTTTTT | CSVVGELFF
TRBJ2-3 | TRBV11-2 | - | - | TGTGCCAGCAGCTTAGAGGTCCTAGCAGAAATCAGGCATTTT | CASSLEVLAEIRHF
TRBJ2-7 | TRBV7-8 | - | TRBD1 | TGTGCCAGCAGCCCGGACAGGGTGATCCACGAGCAGTACTTC | CASSPDRVIHEQYF
TRBJ2-3 | TRBV3-1 | many | - | TGTGCCAGCAGCCTTGGGACCAAAGTCACAGATACGCAGTATTTT | CASSLGTKVTDTQYF
TRBJ1-1 | TRBV5-1 | few | - | TGCGCCAGCAGCACCGCAGGGGACACTGAAGCTTTCTTT | CASSTAGDTEAFF
TRBJ1-2 | TRBV2 | few | - | TGTGCCAGCAGTGAAGATCGCGTCCTCCTCTACACCTTC | CASSEDRVLLYTF
TRBJ1-2 | TRBV9 | many | - | TGTGCCAGCAGCGCGGACAGTCTTGGCTATGGCTACACCTTC | CASSADSLGYGYTF
TRBJ2-5 | TRBV6-5 | few | - | TGTGCCAGCAGGGGCGGCTCAGAGACCCAGTACTTC | CASRGGSETQYF
TRBJ1-1 | TRBV30 | - | - | TGTGCCTGGAGTGTAAGGCAGGGAAACACTGAAGCTTTCTTT | CAWSVRQGNTEAFF
TRBJ2-7 | TRBV7-2 | - | - | TGTGCCAGCAGCCCCTTTACCAGCACCTCCTACGAGCAGTACTTC | CASSPFTSTSYEQYF
TRBJ2-7 | TRBV5-1 | few | TRBD2 | TGCGCCAGCAGCTCTTCTTGGACTAGCGGGGTGACCTACGAGCAGTACTTC | CASSSSWTSGVTYEQYF